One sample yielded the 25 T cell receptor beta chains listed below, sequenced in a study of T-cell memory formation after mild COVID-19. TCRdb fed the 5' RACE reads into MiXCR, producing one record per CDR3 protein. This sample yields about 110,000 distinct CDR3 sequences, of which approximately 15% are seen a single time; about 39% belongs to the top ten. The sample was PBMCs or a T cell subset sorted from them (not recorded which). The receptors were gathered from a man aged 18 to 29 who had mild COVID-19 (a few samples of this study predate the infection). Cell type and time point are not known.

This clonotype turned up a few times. CDR3 sequence (DNA): TGTGCCAGCAGCTCTATGCCCAGCGGGGGGGCGGGTGAGCAGTTCTTC. Residues: CASSSMPSGGAGEQFF. This chain joins TRBV7-2 and TRBJ2-1; 10 bases map to TRBD2. The CDR3 extends over 16 amino acids. Germline lookup yields CDR1 SGHTA and CDR2 FQGNSA. V trimming: 4 bases; J trimming: 9 bases; junction bases outside the gene matches: 12.

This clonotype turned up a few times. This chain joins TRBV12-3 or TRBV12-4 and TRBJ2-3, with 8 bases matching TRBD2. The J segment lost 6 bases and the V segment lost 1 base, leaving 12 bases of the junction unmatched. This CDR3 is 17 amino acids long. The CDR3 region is CASSLVGRVGGADTQYF. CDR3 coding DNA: TGTGCCAGCAGTTTAGTGGGCCGAGTCGGGGGGGCGGATACGCAGTATTTT.

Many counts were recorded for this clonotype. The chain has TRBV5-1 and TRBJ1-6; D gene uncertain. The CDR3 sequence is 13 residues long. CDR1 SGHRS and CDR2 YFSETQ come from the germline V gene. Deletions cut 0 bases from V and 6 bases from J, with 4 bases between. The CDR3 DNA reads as TGCGCCAGCAGCTTGGGGGGTAATTCACCCCTCCACTTT. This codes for CASSLGGNSPLHF.

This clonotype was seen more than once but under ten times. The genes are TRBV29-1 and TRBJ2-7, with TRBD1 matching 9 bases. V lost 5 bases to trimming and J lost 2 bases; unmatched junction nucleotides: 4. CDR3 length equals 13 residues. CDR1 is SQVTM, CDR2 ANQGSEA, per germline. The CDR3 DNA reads TGCAGCGTTATGACAGGGGGGGCCTACGAGCAGTACTTC. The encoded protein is CSVMTGGAYEQYF.

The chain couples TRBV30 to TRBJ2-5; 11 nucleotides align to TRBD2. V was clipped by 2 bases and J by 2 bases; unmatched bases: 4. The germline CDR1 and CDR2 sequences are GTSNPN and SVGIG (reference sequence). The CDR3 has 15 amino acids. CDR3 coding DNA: TGTGCCTGGAGTCCCGGGACTAGCGGACAAGAGACCCAGTACTTC. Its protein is CAWSPGTSGQETQYF. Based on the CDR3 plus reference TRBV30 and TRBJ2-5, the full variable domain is SQTIHQWPATLVQPVGSPLSLECTVEGTSNPNLYWYRQAAGRGLQLLFYSVGIGQISSEVPQNLSASRPQDRQFILSSKKLLLSDSGFYLCAWSPGTSGQETQYFGPGTRLLVL.

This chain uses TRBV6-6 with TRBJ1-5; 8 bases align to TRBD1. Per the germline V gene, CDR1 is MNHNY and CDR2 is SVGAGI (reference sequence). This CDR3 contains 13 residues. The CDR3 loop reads CVTGERDLEPQHF. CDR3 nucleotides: TGTGTGACAGGGGAAAGGGATCTCGAGCCCCAGCATTTT.

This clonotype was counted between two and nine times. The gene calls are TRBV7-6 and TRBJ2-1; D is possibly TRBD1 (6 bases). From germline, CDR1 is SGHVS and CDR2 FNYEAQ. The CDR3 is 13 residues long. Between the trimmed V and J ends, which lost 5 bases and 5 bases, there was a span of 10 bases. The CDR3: CASSSTGNNEQFF. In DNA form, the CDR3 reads TGTGCCAGCAGCAGCACAGGGAACAATGAGCAGTTCTTC.

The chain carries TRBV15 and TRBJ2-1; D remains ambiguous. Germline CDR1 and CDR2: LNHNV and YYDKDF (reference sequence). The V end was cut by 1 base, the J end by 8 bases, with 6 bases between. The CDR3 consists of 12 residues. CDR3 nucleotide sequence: TGTGCCACCAGCAGAGCAAGGGATGAGCAGTTCTTC. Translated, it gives CATSRARDEQFF.

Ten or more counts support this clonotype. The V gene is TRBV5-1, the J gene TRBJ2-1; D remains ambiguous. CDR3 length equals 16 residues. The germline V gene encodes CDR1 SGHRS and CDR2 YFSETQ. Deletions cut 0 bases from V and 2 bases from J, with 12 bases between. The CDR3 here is CASSLGRFIPYNEQFF. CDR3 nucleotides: TGCGCCAGCAGCTTGGGTCGGTTTATCCCCTACAATGAGCAGTTCTTC.

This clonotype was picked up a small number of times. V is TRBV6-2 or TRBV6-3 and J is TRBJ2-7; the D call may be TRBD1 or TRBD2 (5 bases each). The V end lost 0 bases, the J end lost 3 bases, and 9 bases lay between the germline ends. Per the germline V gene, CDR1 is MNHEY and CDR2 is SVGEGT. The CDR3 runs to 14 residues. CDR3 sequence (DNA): TGTGCCAGCAGTTACTCGGGACGTTACTACGAGCAGTACGTC. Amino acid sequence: CASSYSGRYYEQYV.

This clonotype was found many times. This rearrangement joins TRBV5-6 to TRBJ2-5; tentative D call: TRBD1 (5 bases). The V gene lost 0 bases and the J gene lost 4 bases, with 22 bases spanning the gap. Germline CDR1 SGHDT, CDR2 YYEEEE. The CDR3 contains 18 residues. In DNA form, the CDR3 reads TGTGCCAGCAGCTTGGCCAGGGCATCACGGTCGGGTGGAGAGACCCAGTACTTC. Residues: CASSLARASRSGGETQYF. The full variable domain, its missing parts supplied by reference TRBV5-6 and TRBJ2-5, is DAGVTQSPTHLIKTRGQQVTLRCSPKSGHDTVSWYQQALGQGPQFIFQYYEEEERQRGNFPDRFSGHQFPNYSSELNVNALLLGDSALYLCASSLARASRSGGETQYFGPGTRLLVL.

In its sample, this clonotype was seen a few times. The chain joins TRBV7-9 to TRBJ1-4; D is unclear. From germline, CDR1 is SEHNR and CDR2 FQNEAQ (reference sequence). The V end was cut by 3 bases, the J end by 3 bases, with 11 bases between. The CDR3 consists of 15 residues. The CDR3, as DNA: TGTGCCAGCAGCTTTTATGCGCCGGCTAATGAAAAACTGTTTTTT. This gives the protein CASSFYAPANEKLFF.

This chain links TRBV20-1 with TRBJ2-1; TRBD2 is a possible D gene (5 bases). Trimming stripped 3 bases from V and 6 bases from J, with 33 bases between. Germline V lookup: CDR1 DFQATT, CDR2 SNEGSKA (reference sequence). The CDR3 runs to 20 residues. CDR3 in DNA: TGCAGTGCTAGTCTCCCGGGAAGCTTCTATCCAGCCACGATCCCCAATGAGCAGTTCTTC. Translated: CSASLPGSFYPATIPNEQFF.

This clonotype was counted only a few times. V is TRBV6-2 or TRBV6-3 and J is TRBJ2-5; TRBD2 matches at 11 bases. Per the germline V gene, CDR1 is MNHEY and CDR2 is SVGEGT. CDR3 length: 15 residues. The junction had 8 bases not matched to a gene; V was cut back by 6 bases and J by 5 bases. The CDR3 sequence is CASSHTSGGGETQYF. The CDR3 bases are TGTGCCAGCAGCCATACTAGCGGGGGAGGCGAGACCCAGTACTTC.

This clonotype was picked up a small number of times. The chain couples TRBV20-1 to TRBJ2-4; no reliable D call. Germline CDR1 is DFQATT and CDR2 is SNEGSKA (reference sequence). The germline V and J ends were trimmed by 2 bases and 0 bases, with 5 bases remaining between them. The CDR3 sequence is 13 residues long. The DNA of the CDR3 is TGCAGTGCTAGACAGCTAGCCAAAAACATTCAGTACTTC. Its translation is CSARQLAKNIQYF.

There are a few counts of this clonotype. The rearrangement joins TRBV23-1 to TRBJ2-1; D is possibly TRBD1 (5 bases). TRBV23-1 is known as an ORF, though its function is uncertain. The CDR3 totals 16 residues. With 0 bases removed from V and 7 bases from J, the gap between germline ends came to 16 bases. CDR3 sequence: CASSQSFQGWKNEQFF. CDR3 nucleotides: TGCGCCAGCAGTCAATCTTTCCAGGGTTGGAAGAATGAGCAGTTCTTC.

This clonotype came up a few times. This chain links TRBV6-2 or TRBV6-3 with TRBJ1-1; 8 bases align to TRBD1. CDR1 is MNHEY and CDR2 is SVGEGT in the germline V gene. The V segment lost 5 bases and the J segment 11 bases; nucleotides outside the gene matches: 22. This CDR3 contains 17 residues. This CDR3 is CASSHLGPTRGQVEAFF. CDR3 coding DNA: TGTGCCAGCAGTCACTTAGGTCCGACCAGGGGACAGGTGGAGGCTTTCTTT.

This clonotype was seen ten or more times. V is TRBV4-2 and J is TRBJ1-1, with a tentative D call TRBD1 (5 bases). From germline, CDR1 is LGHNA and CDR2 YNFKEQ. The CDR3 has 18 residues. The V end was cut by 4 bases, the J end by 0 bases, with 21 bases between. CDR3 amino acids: CASSPIPGLIQLNTEAFF. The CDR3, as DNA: TGTGCCAGCAGCCCGATTCCGGGACTCATACAATTGAACACTGAAGCTTTCTTT.

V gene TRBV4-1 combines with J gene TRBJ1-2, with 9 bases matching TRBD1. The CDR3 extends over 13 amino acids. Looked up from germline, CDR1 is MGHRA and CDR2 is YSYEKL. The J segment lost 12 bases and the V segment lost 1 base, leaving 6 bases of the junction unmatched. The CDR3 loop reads CASSQVRDRADTF. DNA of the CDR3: TGCGCCAGCAGCCAAGTGAGGGACAGGGCTGACACCTTC.

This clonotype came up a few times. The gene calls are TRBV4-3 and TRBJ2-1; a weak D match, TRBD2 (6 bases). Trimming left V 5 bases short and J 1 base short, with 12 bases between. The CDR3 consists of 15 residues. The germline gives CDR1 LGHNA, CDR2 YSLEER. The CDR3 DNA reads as TGCGCCAGCAGCTGGGGACTGCAATCCTACAATGAGCAGTTCTTC. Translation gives CASSWGLQSYNEQFF.

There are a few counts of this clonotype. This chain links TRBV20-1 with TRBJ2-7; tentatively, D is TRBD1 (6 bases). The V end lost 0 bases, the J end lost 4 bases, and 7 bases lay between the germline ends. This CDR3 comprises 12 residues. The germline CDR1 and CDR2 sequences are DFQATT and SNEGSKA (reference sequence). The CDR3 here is CSAREGGYEQYF. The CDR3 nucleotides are TGCAGTGCTAGAGAAGGGGGTTACGAGCAGTACTTC.

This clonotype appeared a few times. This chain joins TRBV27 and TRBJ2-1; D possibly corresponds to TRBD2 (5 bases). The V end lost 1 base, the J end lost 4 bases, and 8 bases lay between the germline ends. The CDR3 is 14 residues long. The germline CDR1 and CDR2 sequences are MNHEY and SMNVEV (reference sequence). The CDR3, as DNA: TGTGCCAGCAGTTTATATCGGGAATACAATGAGCAGTTCTTC. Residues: CASSLYREYNEQFF.

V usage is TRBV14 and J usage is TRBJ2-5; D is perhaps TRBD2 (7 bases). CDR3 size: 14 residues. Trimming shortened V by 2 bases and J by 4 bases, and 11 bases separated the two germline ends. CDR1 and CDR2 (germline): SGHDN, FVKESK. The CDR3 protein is CASSQTGGLETQYF. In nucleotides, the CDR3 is TGTGCCAGCAGCCAAACCGGGGGGCTAGAGACCCAGTACTTC.

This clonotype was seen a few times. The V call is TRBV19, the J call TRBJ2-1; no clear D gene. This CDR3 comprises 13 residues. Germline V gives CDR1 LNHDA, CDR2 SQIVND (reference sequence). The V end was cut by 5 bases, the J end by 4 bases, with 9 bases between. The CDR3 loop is CASSWAVYNEQFF. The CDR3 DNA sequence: TGTGCCAGTAGTTGGGCAGTTTACAATGAGCAGTTCTTC.

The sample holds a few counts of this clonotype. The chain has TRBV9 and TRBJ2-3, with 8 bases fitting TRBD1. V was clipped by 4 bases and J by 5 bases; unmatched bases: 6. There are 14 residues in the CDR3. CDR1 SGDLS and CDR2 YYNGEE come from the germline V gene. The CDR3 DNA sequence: TGTGCCAGCAGCTCCCAGGGGGCGAAAGATACGCAGTATTTT. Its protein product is CASSSQGAKDTQYF.